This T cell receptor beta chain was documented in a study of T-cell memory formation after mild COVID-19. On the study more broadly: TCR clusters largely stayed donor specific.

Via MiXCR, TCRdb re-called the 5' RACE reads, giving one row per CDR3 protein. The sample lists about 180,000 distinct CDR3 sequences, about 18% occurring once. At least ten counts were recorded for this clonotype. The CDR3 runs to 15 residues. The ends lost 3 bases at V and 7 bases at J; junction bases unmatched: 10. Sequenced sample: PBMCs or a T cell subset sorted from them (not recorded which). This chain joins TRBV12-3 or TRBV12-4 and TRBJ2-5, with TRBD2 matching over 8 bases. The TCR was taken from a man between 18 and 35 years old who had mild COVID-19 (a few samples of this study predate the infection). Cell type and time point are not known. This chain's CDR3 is CASSFTRGGRGTQYF. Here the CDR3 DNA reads TGTGCCAGCAGTTTTACTCGGGGGGGCCGGGGGACCCAGTACTTC.